A selection of T cell receptor beta chains follows, all from one sample in a study of OX40 agonist ivuxolimab in advanced cancers. This table comes from immunoSEQ multiplex PCR, and its TCRdb copy is limited to in-frame clones, with some not included. This repertoire shows fewer than 100,000 clones, roughly 80% found once; its top ten account for 0.4% to 0.5%. This specimen was CD4+ or CD8+ T cells sorted from blood, taken in a trial of the OX40 agonist ivuxolimab. Source of these receptors: an adult with an advanced solid tumor such as melanoma, head and neck, liver or kidney cancer. Each CDR3 is given with its conserved first and last residue. The size of a clone is reported for some rows only, either as once, few or many, or as a class for expanded clones.

v_gene	j_gene	abundance	CDR3aa
TRBV11-2	TRBJ2-7	.	CASSQRTGGYEQYF
TRBV2	TRBJ1-5	.	CASSELSYNQPQHF
TRBV5-6	TRBJ1-3	.	CASSLVGNTIYF
TRBV19	TRBJ1-1	.	CASSTGGVWNTEAFF
TRBV18	TRBJ1-2	.	CASRSGADYGYTF
TRBV5-6	TRBJ1-3	.	CAAQRGNTIYF
TRBV6-1	TRBJ2-3	.	CASRGLGGATDTQYF
TRBV19	TRBJ1-1	few	CASSLSGTQNTEAFF
TRBV28	TRBJ1-6	.	CASRSNSPLHF
TRBV12-5	TRBJ1-5	.	CASGPQHF
TRBV11-2	TRBJ2-7	.	CASSLIQGPGAYEQYF
TRBV7-2	TRBJ1-5	.	CASSLTPLYNQPQHF
TRBV28	TRBJ2-5	.	CASSLNRGPQTQYF
TRBV6-1	TRBJ1-1	.	CASSGRREGNTEAFF
TRBV14	TRBJ2-3	.	CASSQGWTPSTDTQYF
TRBV7-2	TRBJ1-2	.	CASSLVQGRGYTF
TRBV6-1	TRBJ2-1	.	CASSGVQYEQFF
TRBV10-2	TRBJ1-1	.	CASSEWGQGRGTEAFF
TRBV27	TRBJ1-2	.	CASSSDRGRNYGYTF
TRBV7-9	TRBJ2-3	few	CASSRTSGSTDTQYF
TRBV2	TRBJ2-7	.	CASSSQVYEQYF
TRBV7-2	TRBJ1-1	.	CASSVQENTEAFF
TRBV5-6	TRBJ2-7	.	CASSLRTGKYEQYF
TRBV2	TRBJ2-1	.	CASRVWLLAGGYNEQFF
TRBV14	TRBJ1-1	.	CASSQESGRTEAFF
TRBV6-5	TRBJ1-3	.	CASSGQGLAGNTIYF
TRBV28	TRBJ1-2	.	CASSPSRYRASRYTF
TRBV5-1	TRBJ1-1	.	CASSLDANSNTEAFF
TRBV30	TRBJ1-4	.	CAWSVGGGGKEKLFF
TRBV10-1	TRBJ1-4	.	CASYNEKLFF
TRBV7-2	TRBJ1-2	.	CASRQGGPANYGYTF
TRBV6-4	TRBJ2-3	.	CASSRDGSTDTQYF
TRBV27	TRBJ2-2	.	CASSKDRGRGTGELFF
TRBV5-1	TRBJ1-1	.	CASSLGTGAKNTEAFF